These T cell receptor beta chains were read from a single sample in a study of T-cell reconstitution after alpha-beta-depleted transplantation in children. TCRdb re-called the PCR reads with MiXCR, one entry per CDR3 protein. The sample lists 70,000 to 95,000 distinct CDR3 sequences, about 12% occurring once. The input for sequencing was PBMCs from the stem cell graft donor, taken from the stem cell graft. Every receptor here comes from a human donor who donated a stem cell graft to a child with inherited bone marrow failure. CDR3s include the opening cysteine and the closing phenylalanine or tryptophan. The order of the fields is V gene, clone size, D gene, J gene, CDR3 protein, CDR3 DNA. D genes are given only for firm matches. Rows give clone size only sometimes, using once, few, many, or a class for an expanded clone.

TRBV15	many	.	TRBJ2-1	CATSRDVPVGGNEQFF	TGTGCCACCAGCAGAGATGTTCCGGTGGGGGGAAATGAGCAGTTCTTC
TRBV7-9	.	.	TRBJ2-7	CASSLGGVTYEQYF	TGTGCCAGCAGCTTAGGGGGGGTGACCTACGAGCAGTACTTC
TRBV10-3	many	.	TRBJ2-2	CAISRDPLLTGELFF	TGTGCCATCAGCCGGGACCCACTCCTCACCGGGGAGCTGTTTTTT
TRBV6-2/TRBV6-3	.	.	TRBJ2-7	CASSYSRGSYEQYF	TGTGCCAGCAGTTACTCACGTGGCTCCTACGAGCAGTACTTC
TRBV6-2/TRBV6-3	many	TRBD2	TRBJ2-2	CASSYRTSGSTGELFF	TGTGCCAGCAGTTACAGGACTAGCGGGAGCACCGGGGAGTTGTTTTTT
TRBV7-2	many	.	TRBJ2-7	CASSLVVAASYEQYF	TGTGCCAGCAGCTTAGTTGTGGCGGCTTCCTACGAGCAGTACTTC
TRBV7-8	.	.	TRBJ2-4	CASSFLSGRKNIQYF	TGTGCCAGCAGCTTCTTATCGGGGAGGAAAAACATTCAGTACTTC
TRBV14	many	.	TRBJ2-5	CASSQDGAYQETQYF	TGTGCCAGCAGCCAAGATGGGGCTTACCAAGAGACCCAGTACTTC
TRBV7-2	many	TRBD1	TRBJ2-4	CASSSRTGLAKNIQYF	TGTGCCAGCAGCTCTCGGACAGGGCTAGCCAAAAACATTCAGTACTTC
TRBV11-2	many	TRBD1	TRBJ2-7	CASSLRTGSPYEQYF	TGTGCCAGCAGCCTCCGGACAGGGTCGCCCTACGAGCAGTACTTC
TRBV6-5	many	.	TRBJ2-3	CASSYSGGWADTQYF	TGTGCCAGCAGTTACTCGGGAGGATGGGCAGATACGCAGTATTTT
TRBV20-1	.	TRBD1	TRBJ2-7	CSAEDRGRLEQYF	TGCAGTGCTGAGGACAGGGGGCGTTTAGAGCAGTACTTC
TRBV20-1	many	.	TRBJ2-5	CSAVGGQETQYF	TGCAGTGCTGTGGGGGGACAAGAGACCCAGTACTTC
TRBV12-3/TRBV12-4	.	.	TRBJ2-3	CASSHPGTATTQYF	TGTGCCAGCAGTCACCCCGGGACCGCCACCACGCAGTATTTT
TRBV4-3	few	.	TRBJ2-1	CASSRTGGQGGNEQFF	TGCGCCAGCAGCCGAACGGGTGGCCAGGGGGGCAATGAGCAGTTCTTC
TRBV5-1	many	.	TRBJ2-1	CASSLNPSDQDEQFF	TGCGCCAGCAGCCTCAATCCTAGCGATCAGGATGAGCAGTTCTTC
TRBV6-1	.	.	TRBJ1-2	CASKDYGYTF	TGTGCCAGCAAGGACTATGGCTACACCTTC
TRBV4-1	.	.	TRBJ2-6	CASSQDLGAGANVLTF	TGCGCCAGCAGCCAAGATTTAGGGGCTGGGGCCAACGTCCTGACTTTC
TRBV6-5	many	.	TRBJ2-3	CASSQTGDTQYF	TGTGCCAGCAGTCAGACAGGAGATACGCAGTATTTT
TRBV20-1	many	TRBD2	TRBJ2-5	CSALGPSGVETQYF	TGCAGTGCTCTGGGCCCTAGCGGAGTAGAGACCCAGTACTTC
TRBV4-3	few	.	TRBJ1-6	CASSPSLNSPLHF	TGCGCCAGCAGCCCATCGTTGAATTCACCCCTCCACTTT
TRBV12-3/TRBV12-4	many	TRBD2	TRBJ2-3	CASSFEREAGDTQYF	TGTGCCAGCAGTTTCGAGCGGGAGGCGGGAGATACGCAGTATTTT
TRBV10-3	many	TRBD2	TRBJ2-1	CAISVTGGEDNEQFF	TGTGCCATCAGTGTAACGGGAGGGGAGGACAATGAGCAGTTCTTC
TRBV20-1	.	TRBD1	TRBJ2-7	CSAIRDRAEEQYF	TGCAGTGCTATCCGGGACAGGGCTGAGGAGCAGTACTTC
TRBV5-1	many	TRBD1	TRBJ1-1	CASSFDRGTEAFF	TGCGCCAGCAGCTTTGACAGGGGCACTGAAGCTTTCTTT
TRBV29-1	many	.	TRBJ1-2	CSAGTYGYTF	TGCAGCGCCGGGACCTATGGCTACACCTTC
TRBV20-1	many	.	TRBJ1-5	CSASPGEGFNQPQHF	TGCAGTGCTAGTCCGGGGGAGGGGTTTAATCAGCCCCAGCATTTT
TRBV7-2	few	.	TRBJ2-1	CASSPRGESYNEQFF	TGTGCCAGCAGCCCCAGGGGGGAATCCTACAATGAGCAGTTCTTC
TRBV29-1	.	.	TRBJ2-1	CSVEDSWGYNEQFF	TGCAGCGTTGAGGACAGTTGGGGCTACAATGAGCAGTTCTTC
TRBV4-1	many	.	TRBJ2-3	CASSQLAESTDTQYF	TGCGCCAGCAGCCAACTAGCAGAGAGCACAGATACGCAGTATTTT
TRBV9	many	TRBD1	TRBJ2-5	CAISIDRGGETQYF	TGTGCCATCAGCATTGACAGGGGGGGAGAGACCCAGTACTTC
TRBV2	.	TRBD1	TRBJ2-1	CASSNTHGTGGNEQFF	TGTGCCAGCAGTAATACTCACGGGACAGGGGGCAATGAGCAGTTCTTC
TRBV16	few	.	TRBJ2-1	CASSPLDGGSHNEQFF	TGTGCCAGCAGCCCCTTAGATGGGGGGTCCCACAATGAGCAGTTCTTC
TRBV9	many	TRBD2	TRBJ2-3	CASSGAGVADTQYF	TGTGCCAGTTCTGGAGCGGGGGTGGCAGATACGCAGTATTTT
TRBV11-2	.	.	TRBJ1-3	CASSSLGTSLVSGNTIYF	TGTGCCAGCAGCTCCCTCGGGACATCTTTGGTCTCTGGAAACACCATATATTTT
TRBV20-1	few	.	TRBJ2-5	CSARYEGAQYF	TGCAGTGCCAGATATGAAGGGGCCCAGTACTTC
TRBV6-2/TRBV6-3	.	.	TRBJ2-3	CASSYGPGLGTDTQYF	TGTGCCAGCAGTTACGGGCCGGGCTTGGGCACAGATACGCAGTATTTT
TRBV6-5	few	TRBD2	TRBJ2-3	CASEAGGPRGTDTQYF	TGTGCCAGCGAGGCGGGGGGGCCTCGTGGCACAGATACGCAGTATTTT
TRBV18	many	.	TRBJ1-3	CASSPGQQSSGNTIYF	TGTGCCAGCTCACCTGGACAGCAGAGCTCTGGAAACACCATATATTTT
TRBV2	many	TRBD1	TRBJ1-4	CVSSPGTGDEKLFF	TGTGTCAGCTCCCCCGGGACAGGGGACGAAAAACTGTTTTTT
TRBV16	many	TRBD1	TRBJ2-7	CASSQPGQGTYEQYF	TGTGCCAGCAGCCAACCGGGACAGGGAACCTACGAGCAGTACTTC
TRBV29-1	many	.	TRBJ2-2	CSVSRTGELFF	TGCAGCGTTAGCCGAACCGGGGAGCTGTTTTTT
TRBV7-2	many	.	TRBJ2-2	CASQGFAGELFF	TGTGCCAGCCAGGGTTTCGCCGGGGAGCTGTTTTTT
TRBV20-1	.	.	TRBJ2-1	CSAGGRGGAYNEQFF	TGCAGTGCTGGGGGGAGGGGGGGAGCCTACAATGAGCAGTTCTTC
TRBV29-1	once	TRBD2	TRBJ2-4	CSVGVGTSGSGDIQYF	TGCAGCGTTGGCGTCGGGACTAGCGGGTCGGGGGACATTCAGTACTTC
TRBV5-1	many	TRBD2	TRBJ2-3	CASSPAGSADTQYF	TGCGCCAGCAGCCCAGCGGGGTCCGCAGATACGCAGTATTTT
TRBV2	few	.	TRBJ1-5	CASSEVDSNQPQHF	TGTGCCAGCAGTGAAGTAGATAGCAATCAGCCCCAGCATTTT
TRBV10-3	many	TRBD1	TRBJ2-1	CAISESVIRQGGNEQFF	TGTGCCATCAGTGAGTCGGTCATAAGACAGGGTGGTAATGAGCAGTTCTTC
TRBV30	many	TRBD1	TRBJ1-6	CAWKGDRGYPGSPLHF	TGTGCCTGGAAGGGGGACAGGGGCTATCCAGGTTCACCCCTCCACTTT
TRBV4-3	many	.	TRBJ2-7	CASSQGVEAGITIYEQYF	TGCGCCAGCAGCCAAGGAGTCGAAGCCGGGATAACCATCTACGAGCAGTACTTC
TRBV28	many	.	TRBJ1-1	CASSFKRGAFF	TGTGCCAGCAGTTTTAAGAGGGGAGCTTTCTTT
TRBV18	.	.	TRBJ2-3	CASSLHPPPQDTQYF	TGTGCCAGCTCACTCCATCCCCCTCCACAAGATACGCAGTATTTT
TRBV12-3/TRBV12-4	many	.	TRBJ1-2	CASTLGGDYGYTF	TGTGCCAGCACCCTAGGGGGGGACTATGGCTACACCTTC